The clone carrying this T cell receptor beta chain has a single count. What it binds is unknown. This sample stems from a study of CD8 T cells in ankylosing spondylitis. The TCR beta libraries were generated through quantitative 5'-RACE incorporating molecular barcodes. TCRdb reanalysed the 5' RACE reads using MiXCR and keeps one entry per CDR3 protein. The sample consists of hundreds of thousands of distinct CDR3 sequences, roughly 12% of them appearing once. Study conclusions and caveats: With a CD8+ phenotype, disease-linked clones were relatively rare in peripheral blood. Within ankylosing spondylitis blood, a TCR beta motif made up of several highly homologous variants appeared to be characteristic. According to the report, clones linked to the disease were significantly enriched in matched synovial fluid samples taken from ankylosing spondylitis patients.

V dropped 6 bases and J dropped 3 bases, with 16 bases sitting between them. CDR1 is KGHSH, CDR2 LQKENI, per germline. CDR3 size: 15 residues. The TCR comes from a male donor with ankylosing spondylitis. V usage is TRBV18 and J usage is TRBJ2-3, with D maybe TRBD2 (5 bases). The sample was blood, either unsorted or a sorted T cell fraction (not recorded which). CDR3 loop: CASSPGSGRTDTQYF. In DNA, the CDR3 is TGTGCCAGCTCGCCGGGGAGTGGGCGAACAGATACGCAGTATTTT.